Reported below is one T cell receptor (beta chain). The antigen is not known. The sample belongs to a study of CD8 T cells in ankylosing spondylitis. Overall study results and limits: Researchers reportedly found disease-linked clones significantly enriched in matched ankylosing spondylitis synovial fluid. It appeared that ankylosing spondylitis blood was characterized by a TCR beta motif of 8 or 9 highly homologous variants. Those disease-linked clones were CD8+; they were also relatively rare in peripheral blood.

TCRdb reanalysed the 5' RACE reads using MiXCR and keeps one entry per CDR3 protein. In the table there are 350,000 to 450,000 distinct CDR3 sequences, 25% to 30% of which are singletons. The germline CDR1 and CDR2 sequences are SGHRS and YFSETQ. V was pared by 4 bases and J by 1 base, with 15 bases between. This CDR3 region has 16 residues. The chain has TRBV5-1 and TRBJ2-1; perhaps TRBD2 as D (6 bases). This TCR was sampled from a male donor with ankylosing spondylitis. Sequencing was carried out using blood, either unsorted or a sorted T cell fraction (not recorded which). The CDR3 DNA reads TGCGCCAGCAGCCCCCGGAGGGAGAAATCCTACAATGAGCAGTTCTTC. It is translated as CASSPRREKSYNEQFF. Full variable domain (missing parts from reference TRBV5-1 and TRBJ2-1): KAGVTQTPRYLIKTRGQQVTLSCSPISGHRSVSWYQQTPGQGLQFLFEYFSETQRNKGNFPGRFSGRQFSNSRSEMNVSTLELGDSALYLCASSPRREKSYNEQFFGPGTRLTVL.